This entry lists 16 T cell receptor beta chains sequenced from one sample in a study of response to subunit inactivated influenza vaccine. TCRdb re-derived calls from the RT-PCR reads in MiXCR, one entry per CDR3 protein. This sample has 650,000 to 800,000 distinct CDR3 sequences, with roughly 20% found just once. Sequenced here: PBMCs from blood, sampled roughly 5 days after vaccination. These receptors all come from a man aged 50 or older who received an inactivated influenza vaccine.

This clonotype has a count of ten or more. This chain uses TRBV13 with TRBJ1-2; 7 bases line up with TRBD1. The CDR3 totals 14 residues. The germline V gene has CDR1 PRHDT and CDR2 FYEKMQ (reference sequence). V gave up 4 bases and J gave up 5 bases; unmatched junction bases: 7. The DNA of the CDR3 is TGTGCCAGCAGCTCGACAGGGTCTTCGTATGGCTACACCTTC. Encoded protein: CASSSTGSSYGYTF.

In its sample, this clonotype was seen many times. CDR3 protein: CAWSVPGRVNGYTF. In DNA form, the CDR3 reads TGTGCCTGGAGTGTACCCGGCAGGGTTAATGGCTACACCTTC. The chain recombines TRBV30 with TRBJ1-2, with a weak D call TRBD1 (5 bases). This CDR3 spans 14 amino acids. The V gene lost 0 bases and the J gene lost 6 bases, with 14 bases spanning the gap. Germline V gives CDR1 GTSNPN, CDR2 SVGIG (reference sequence).

The chain has TRBV11-2 and TRBJ2-3; no definite D call. The germline gives CDR1 SGHAT, CDR2 FQNNGV. This CDR3 has 16 amino acids. V lost 6 bases and J lost 5, with 21 bases in between. DNA for the CDR3: TGTGCCAGCAGTTACGGAGATCCCTCGCAGCTAGATACGCAGTATTTT. Translation: CASSYGDPSQLDTQYF.

The V and J genes are TRBV12-3 or TRBV12-4 and TRBJ2-1; TRBD2 agrees at 11 bases. The V and J ends lost 2 bases and 15 bases, in that order; junction bases with no gene match: 9. The CDR3 runs to 14 residues. CDR3 amino acids: CASSLLAGGDQWFF. The CDR3, as DNA: TGTGCCAGCAGTTTATTAGCGGGGGGGGATCAGTGGTTCTTC.

The table lists this clonotype with a few counts. The V and J genes are TRBV6-5 and TRBJ1-2; D gene unclear. Germline loops: CDR1 MNHEY, CDR2 SVGAGI. The V gene lost 0 bases and the J gene lost 3 bases, with 5 bases spanning the gap. This CDR3 has 13 amino acids. CDR3: CASSYSRDYGYTF. DNA for the CDR3: TGTGCCAGCAGTTACTCGAGAGACTATGGCTACACCTTC.

The chain employs TRBV5-6 and TRBJ2-2; D unresolved. The V gene's germline CDR1 is SGHDT and CDR2 YYEEEE. Trimming removed 0 bases at V and 5 bases at J, with 5 bases between. The CDR3 has 13 residues. The CDR3 protein is CASSLVKTGELFF. In nucleotides, the CDR3 is TGTGCCAGCAGCTTGGTCAAAACCGGGGAGCTGTTTTTT.

CDR3 region: CASSQLSGVYGYTF. The CDR3 DNA reads as TGTGCCAGCAGCCAACTCTCAGGGGTCTATGGCTACACCTTC. This chain uses TRBV5-6 with TRBJ1-2, with a tentative D call TRBD1 (6 bases). Germline V lookup: CDR1 SGHDT, CDR2 YYEEEE. Trimming shortened V by 4 bases and J by 4 bases, and 14 bases separated the two germline ends. The CDR3 is 14 residues long. Using reference TRBV5-6 and TRBJ1-2 for the parts outside the CDR3, the full variable domain is DAGVTQSPTHLIKTRGQQVTLRCSPKSGHDTVSWYQQALGQGPQFIFQYYEEEERQRGNFPDRFSGHQFPNYSSELNVNALLLGDSALYLCASSQLSGVYGYTFGSGTRLTVV.

In this sample, this clonotype turned up a few times. This chain links TRBV12-3 or TRBV12-4 with TRBJ2-5, with D possibly TRBD1 on 5 matching bases. The CDR3 covers 13 residues. The V end was cut by 5 bases, the J end by 5 bases, with 12 bases between. CDR3 amino acids: CASSPEPGETQYF. The CDR3 DNA reads TGTGCCAGCAGTCCAGAGCCAGGGGAGACCCAGTACTTC.

The V and J genes are TRBV2 and TRBJ2-3; 12 nucleotides agree with TRBD2. V shed 6 bases and J 4 bases; nucleotides not matched to a gene: 5. Germline V lookup: CDR1 SNHLY, CDR2 FYNNEI. This CDR3 is built from 15 residues. CDR3 in amino acids: CASSRLAGVPDTQYF. The CDR3 nucleotides read TGTGCCAGCAGCCGACTAGCGGGAGTTCCAGATACGCAGTATTTT.

This clonotype showed up just a few times. The chain has TRBV20-1 and TRBJ2-3, with D tentatively TRBD2 (5 bases). The V end was cut by 5 bases, the J end by 2 bases, with 11 bases between. Germline values: CDR1 DFQATT, CDR2 SNEGSKA (reference sequence). This CDR3 is built from 13 residues. CDR3 sequence reads: CSAEEEATDTQYF. CDR3 nucleotides: TGCAGTGCTGAGGAGGAGGCCACAGATACGCAGTATTTT.

This clonotype occurred a few times. The J gene is TRBJ2-1, the V gene TRBV9, with D maybe TRBD1 (5 bases). The CDR3 covers 15 residues. Per the germline V gene, CDR1 is SGDLS and CDR2 is YYNGEE. V shed 0 bases and J shed 4 bases, with 11 bases lying between them. CDR3 nucleotide sequence: TGTGCCAGCAGCGTAGCTGGGCAGGGTTACAATGAGCAGTTCTTC. Its protein is CASSVAGQGYNEQFF.

The V call is TRBV4-1, the J call TRBJ2-3; possible D gene TRBD2, 5 bases. V gave up 2 bases and J gave up 4 bases, with 13 bases separating them. The CDR3 is 15 amino acids. CDR1 is MGHRA and CDR2 is YSYEKL in the germline V gene. This CDR3 reads CASSQPSLLADTQYF. DNA for the CDR3: TGCGCCAGCAGCCAACCTAGCCTTCTCGCAGATACGCAGTATTTT.

In its sample, this clonotype was seen a few times. The chain is built from TRBV29-1 and TRBJ2-5; D uncertain. The CDR3 has 14 amino acids. V was trimmed by 0 bases and J by 1 base, leaving 9 bases between them. The germline V gene has CDR1 SQVTM and CDR2 ANQGSEA. CDR3 sequence reads: CSVEDLSGQETQYF. CDR3 nucleotide sequence: TGCAGCGTTGAAGATCTCTCAGGCCAAGAGACCCAGTACTTC.

This clonotype showed up just a few times. The chain links TRBV9 to TRBJ2-1; tentative D call: TRBD1 (6 bases). Germline assignment: CDR1 SGDLS and CDR2 YYNGEE. Trimming left V 6 bases short and J 0 bases short, with 13 bases between. This CDR3 has 15 amino acids. The CDR3 DNA reads as TGTGCCAGCACCGCGGGCAGGGGCTCCTACAATGAGCAGTTCTTC. Its protein product is CASTAGRGSYNEQFF.

This clonotype was detected only a few times. This sequence joins TRBV30 and TRBJ2-3; D unresolved. The V and J ends lost 2 bases and 4 bases respectively, with 7 bases between them. The CDR3 extends over 12 amino acids. Germline CDR1 reads GTSNPN; CDR2 reads SVGIG (reference sequence). CDR3 DNA: TGTGCCTGGAGTCTTGGGGCAGATACGCAGTATTTT. This gives the protein CAWSLGADTQYF.

Ten or more counts support this clonotype. This chain connects TRBV5-1 to TRBJ2-7; D gene ambiguous. This CDR3 is 14 amino acids long. The germline V gene has CDR1 SGHRS and CDR2 YFSETQ. V shed 6 bases and J shed 0 bases, with 13 bases lying between them. Here the CDR3 DNA reads TGCGCCAGCACTATGTCTCTGCGCTCCTACGAGCAGTACTTC. As protein: CASTMSLRSYEQYF. Combining the CDR3 with reference TRBV5-1 and TRBJ2-7 gives the whole variable domain KAGVTQTPRYLIKTRGQQVTLSCSPISGHRSVSWYQQTPGQGLQFLFEYFSETQRNKGNFPGRFSGRQFSNSRSEMNVSTLELGDSALYLCASTMSLRSYEQYFGPGTRLTVT.